These 20 T cell receptor beta chains originate from one sample sequenced in a study of T cell responses to AZD1222 COVID-19 vaccine. Repertoires were generated with immunoSEQ multiplex PCR, while TCRdb's copy carries only in-frame clones and drops some. The sample holds about 160,000 clones; about nine tenths are singletons and the top ten take 3% to 4%. The input for sequencing was peripheral blood, taken 28 days after the second AZD1222 dose. These receptors all come from an adult who received the AZD1222 COVID-19 vaccine.

The J gene is TRBJ1-3, the V gene TRBV30; D perhaps matches TRBD1 (5 bases). The CDR3 has 16 amino acids. Trimming shortened V by 7 bases and J by 3 bases, and 22 bases separated the two germline ends. Per germline, CDR1 GTSNPN and CDR2 SVGIG (reference sequence). As DNA, the CDR3 is TGTGCCTCCCACACGAAGGCAGGGTTGGTTGGAAACACCATATATTTT. It specifies CASHTKAGLVGNTIYF.

The V gene is TRBV2, the J gene TRBJ2-7, with D tentatively TRBD2 (5 bases). Trimming cost V 6 bases and J 0 bases, with 12 bases left between them. CDR3 length equals 14 residues. Germline CDR1 is SNHLY and CDR2 is FYNNEI. This CDR3 is CASRVGVSSYEQYF. Here the CDR3 DNA reads TGTGCCAGCAGGGTCGGGGTAAGCTCCTACGAGCAGTACTTC.

This chain links TRBV5-1 with TRBJ1-2; TRBD1 might be the D (6 bases). The CDR3 spans 15 residues. V gave up 4 bases and J gave up 2 bases, with 15 bases separating them. CDR1 is SGHRS, CDR2 YFSETQ, per germline. The CDR3 loop is CASSSTGTTNYGYTF. CDR3 DNA sequence: TGCGCCAGCAGCAGCACCGGGACAACGAACTATGGCTACACCTTC.

The chain uses TRBV20-1 and TRBJ1-2, with no clear D. The CDR3 has 12 amino acids. The ends were cut back, 3 bases at V and 4 bases at J, with 9 bases in the middle. The germline gives CDR1 DFQATT, CDR2 SNEGSKA (reference sequence). CDR3 sequence: CSASPNSYGYTF. The DNA for the CDR3 is TGCAGTGCTAGTCCCAACAGCTATGGCTACACCTTC.

In this sample, this clone turned up once. This chain uses TRBV24-1 with TRBJ2-7, with a possible D match to TRBD1 (6 bases). The V gene lost 7 bases and the J gene lost 7 bases, with 10 bases spanning the gap. From germline, CDR1 is KGHDR and CDR2 SFDVKD. The CDR3 runs to 11 residues. The CDR3 nucleotides are TGTGCCACCAGCGCTGGGACAGAGCAGTACTTC. Amino acid sequence: CATSAGTEQYF.

V and J are TRBV28 and TRBJ2-7; 10 positions agree with TRBD2. Trimming at V came to 5 bases and at J to 0 bases, leaving 4 bases not matched to a gene. Germline values: CDR1 MDHEN, CDR2 SYDVKM. This CDR3 contains 15 residues. CDR3 bases: TGTGCCAGCAGTAACATAGCGGGAGGCTCCTACGAGCAGTACTTC. Its protein product is CASSNIAGGSYEQYF.

This clone has more than one count but fewer than ten. This CDR3 is also generated by other DNA sequences in the sample. This sequence joins TRBV30 and TRBJ1-4, with D unclear. CDR3 length equals 14 residues. V lost 0 bases and J 2 bases, leaving 7 bases between the germline ends. Per the germline V gene, CDR1 is GTSNPN and CDR2 is SVGIG (reference sequence). For the CDR3, the DNA is TGTGCCTGGAGTGTATCGGGGACTAATGAAAAACTGTTTTTT. Residues: CAWSVSGTNEKLFF.

The V gene is TRBV5-6, the J gene TRBJ1-4, with D perhaps TRBD1 (6 bases). Germline V gene lookup returns CDR1 SGHDT and CDR2 YYEEEE. V lost 1 base and J lost 6, with 19 bases in between. The CDR3 has 17 residues. CDR3 sequence (DNA): TGTGCCAGCAGCTTGAAGGTAACGGCAGGGGCGGATGAAAAACTGTTTTTT. It specifies CASSLKVTAGADEKLFF.

The chain has TRBV5-4 and TRBJ2-5; D unresolved. The ends were cut back, 9 bases at V and 9 bases at J, with 15 bases in the middle. CDR1 and CDR2 (germline): SGHNT, YYREEE (reference sequence). The CDR3 totals 11 residues. DNA of the CDR3: TGTGCCATGCACGAATACTCGGCCCAGTACTTC. This codes for CAMHEYSAQYF. The full variable domain, its missing parts supplied by reference TRBV5-4 and TRBJ2-5, is ETGVTQSPTHLIKTRGQQVTLRCSSQSGHNTVSWYQQALGQGPQFIFQYYREEENGRGNFPPRFSGLQFPNYSSELNVNALELDDSALYLCAMHEYSAQYFGPGTRLLVL.

This clone was recorded a few times. The V gene is TRBV4-3, the J gene TRBJ2-3, with TRBD2 as a possible D gene (6 bases). Germline V gene lookup returns CDR1 LGHNA and CDR2 YSLEER. This CDR3 is built from 18 residues. V was cut by 0 bases and J by 4 bases, with 20 bases left in between. The CDR3 loop reads CASSQETRRGGFADTQYF. The DNA for the CDR3 is TGCGCCAGCAGCCAAGAGACGAGGAGGGGTGGGTTTGCAGATACGCAGTATTTT.

This clone has a single count. V usage is TRBV6-6 and J usage is TRBJ2-3, with D perhaps matching TRBD1 or TRBD2 (5 bases each). In germline, CDR1 is MNHNY, CDR2 SVGAGI (reference sequence). V gave up 5 bases and J gave up 6 bases, with 24 bases separating them. The CDR3 totals 17 residues. The CDR3 DNA is TGTGCCAGCAGTCCCCTCACCGGGACCCTGGAGGTGGATACGCAGTATTTT. This encodes CASSPLTGTLEVDTQYF.

The chain joins TRBV14 to TRBJ1-2; D unresolved. CDR1 and CDR2 from the germline V gene are SGHDN and FVKESK. The V gene lost 0 bases and the J gene lost 7 bases, with 21 bases spanning the gap. The length of the CDR3 is 17 residues. The CDR3 is CASSQDGKRGFLGGYTF. The CDR3 DNA follows: TGTGCCAGCAGCCAAGATGGCAAACGAGGGTTTCTGGGTGGCTACACCTTC.

The chain is built from TRBV14 and TRBJ1-1; tentative D call: TRBD1 (6 bases). Germline-derived CDR1 and CDR2 are SGHDN and FVKESK. Deletions cut 4 bases from V and 11 bases from J, with 17 bases between. This CDR3 is built from 13 residues. The CDR3: CASSPRMQGRAFF. The DNA of the CDR3 is TGTGCCAGCAGCCCTCGGATGCAGGGGAGGGCTTTCTTT.

The genes are TRBV9 and TRBJ2-7; no reliable D call. CDR3 length: 15 amino acids. V was clipped by 4 bases and J by 0 bases, with 14 bases between them. Germline assignment: CDR1 SGDLS and CDR2 YYNGEE. In DNA, the CDR3 is TGTGCCAGCAGCCCCACCCACCGGGCCTCCTACGAGCAGTACTTC. This gives the protein CASSPTHRASYEQYF.

The chain employs TRBV27 and TRBJ1-3; perhaps TRBD1 as D (5 bases). Germline assignment: CDR1 MNHEY and CDR2 SMNVEV (reference sequence). V lost 8 bases and J lost 4, with 9 bases in between. CDR3 length: 12 residues. The DNA of the CDR3 is TGTGCCAGCCGAGGGACGGGAAACACCATATATTTT. Its translation: CASRGTGNTIYF.

CDR3 sequence (DNA): TGTGCCAGTAGTGGAGGACAGGGAGTTATTCGCAATCAGCCCCAGCATTTT. Translated, it gives CASSGGQGVIRNQPQHF. This chain uses TRBV19 with TRBJ1-5, with TRBD1 matching over 8 bases. Germline-derived CDR1 and CDR2 are LNHDA and SQIVND (reference sequence). This CDR3 region has 17 residues. V lost 5 bases, J lost 2 bases, and 11 bases stayed unmatched. Together with reference TRBV19 and TRBJ1-5, the CDR3 gives the full variable domain: DGGITQSPKYLFRKEGQNVTLSCEQNLNHDAMYWYRQDPGQGLRLIYYSQIVNDFQKGDIAEGYSVSREKKESFPLTVTSAQKNPTAFYLCASSGGQGVIRNQPQHFGDGTRLSIL.

This chain links TRBV12-5 with TRBJ2-7; no definite D call. Germline-derived CDR1 and CDR2 are LGHNT and FRNRAP. V was shortened by 0 bases and J by 2 bases, with 8 bases between the two germline ends. The CDR3 extends over 14 amino acids. The CDR3, as DNA: TGTGCTAGTGGTTTGGTAAGGCCTCCCTACGAGCAGTACTTC. Protein product: CASGLVRPPYEQYF.

The chain combines TRBV7-2 with TRBJ2-1, with 7 bases matching TRBD2. The CDR3 has 14 residues. V shed 0 bases and J 4 bases; nucleotides not matched to a gene: 0. In germline, CDR1 is SGHTA, CDR2 FQGNSA. Here the CDR3 DNA reads TGTGCCAGCAGCTTAGCCGGGGGGTACAATGAGCAGTTCTTC. Its translation is CASSLAGGYNEQFF.

V and J are TRBV6-5 and TRBJ2-3; D ambiguous. The CDR3 has 11 residues. Per the germline V gene, CDR1 is MNHEY and CDR2 is SVGAGI. V shed 6 bases and J shed 3 bases, with 4 bases lying between them. The CDR3 is CASSQTDTQYF. DNA for the CDR3: TGTGCCAGCAGCCAGACAGATACGCAGTATTTT.

The J gene is TRBJ1-1, the V gene TRBV18, with no clear D. Trimming pared 5 bases from V and 1 base from J, leaving 8 bases between. From germline, CDR1 is KGHSH and CDR2 LQKENI. The CDR3 has 13 residues. CDR3 in amino acids: CASSYLANTEAFF. The CDR3 DNA reads TGTGCCAGCTCATATCTCGCGAACACTGAAGCTTTCTTT.